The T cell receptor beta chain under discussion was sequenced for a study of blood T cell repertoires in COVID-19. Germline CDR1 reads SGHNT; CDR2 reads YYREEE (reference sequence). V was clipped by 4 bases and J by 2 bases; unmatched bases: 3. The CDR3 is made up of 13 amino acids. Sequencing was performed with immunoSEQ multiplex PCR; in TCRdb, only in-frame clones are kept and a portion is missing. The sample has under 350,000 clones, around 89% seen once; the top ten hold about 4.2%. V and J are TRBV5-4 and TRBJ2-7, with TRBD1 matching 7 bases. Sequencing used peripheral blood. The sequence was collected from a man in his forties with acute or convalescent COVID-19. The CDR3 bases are TGTGCCAGCAGCCGGGGACAGACCTACGAGCAGTACTTC. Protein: CASSRGQTYEQYF.